These T cell receptor beta chains were read from a single sample in a study of blood T cell repertoires in COVID-19. Only in-frame clones appear in the TCRdb table, and some are missing; sequencing was by immunoSEQ multiplex PCR. The data contain tens of thousands of clones, roughly nine tenths of them singletons. The sequenced sample was peripheral blood. These receptors were obtained from a man aged 65-85 years with active or convalescent COVID-19. CDR3s include the opening cysteine and the closing phenylalanine or tryptophan. The D gene is left open where the match is weak. Rows give clone size only sometimes, using once, few, many, or a class for an expanded clone.

V gene,J gene,clone size,D gene,CDR3 DNA,CDR3 protein
TRBV5-4,TRBJ2-2,NA,NA,TGTGCCAGCAGCTTGGCCGGGGTGAACGGGGAGCTGTTTTTT,CASSLAGVNGELFF
TRBV6-5,TRBJ1-1,once,NA,TGTGCCAGCAGTTTGTTGAGTTGGAGGGACACTGAAGCTTTCTTT,CASSLLSWRDTEAFF
TRBV4-3,TRBJ2-1,NA,TRBD2,TGCGCCAGCAGCCAAGAGTGGACTAGGATCGCCTACAATGAGCAGTTCTTC,CASSQEWTRIAYNEQFF
TRBV7-9,TRBJ1-2,NA,TRBD1,TGTGCCAGCAACTCCGGGACAGGATATGGCTACACCTTC,CASNSGTGYGYTF
TRBV9,TRBJ1-6,NA,NA,TGTGCCAGCAGCGCCGCTGGCAGGGGAAATTCACCCCTCCACTTT,CASSAAGRGNSPLHF
TRBV7-2,TRBJ2-4,NA,NA,TGTGCCAGCAGCTTCGGCAGGGTTGACATTCAGTACTTC,CASSFGRVDIQYF
TRBV5-8,TRBJ1-3,NA,NA,TGTGCCAGCAGCTTGTTTGTAGCGGAATCCGGAAACACCATATATTTT,CASSLFVAESGNTIYF
TRBV9,TRBJ2-1,NA,TRBD2,TGTGCCAGCAGCCCGCGTGGGACTAGCGGGAGTAATGAGCAGTTCTTC,CASSPRGTSGSNEQFF
TRBV30,TRBJ2-6,NA,NA,TGTGCCTGGAGTTTGGCAGGGACTGGGGCCAACGTCCTGACTTTC,CAWSLAGTGANVLTF
TRBV11-2,TRBJ1-6,NA,TRBD1,TGTGCCAGCAGCTTAGAGTGGCAGGGGGGATCACCCCTCCACTTT,CASSLEWQGGSPLHF
TRBV4-2,TRBJ1-6,NA,NA,TGTGCCAGCAGCCAGCTGGGGAGGGCTGAGTCCACCCTCCACTTT,CASSQLGRAESTLHF